This record concerns one T cell receptor beta chain sequence. The antigen is not known. The PCR was carried out with 60 Vbeta primers and 13 Jbeta primers. The method was immunoSEQ multiplex PCR; TCRdb's version includes in-frame clones alone and lacks a portion of them. This sample yields under 150,000 clones, of which 75% to 80% are seen a single time; approximately 1.1% belongs to the top ten. This entry comes from a study of cytomegalovirus exposure and HLA in healthy donors. Study summary: Roughly 180 million T cells yielded roughly 120 million unique TCR beta sequences, as an earlier analysis found. General study findings and limits: 164 TCR beta chains were listed as cytomegalovirus-associated. Later analysis placed DRB1 highest and HLA-C lowest in TCR association rates, which differed by HLA locus. What a later analysis reportedly showed was that an Asian-associated ancestry cluster had fewer N-insertions than the 666-donor mean.

V lost 5 bases, J lost 2 bases, and 6 bases lay in between. The CDR3 has 12 amino acids. Germline V gene sequence: CDR1 SGHTA, CDR2 FQGNSA. The J gene is TRBJ2-5, the V gene TRBV7-2, with unresolved D. The sequenced sample consisted of PBMCs. The receptor was isolated from a male donor in good health and CMV-seronegative. CDR3 in amino acids: CASSQNQETQYF. Here the CDR3 DNA reads TGTGCCAGCAGCCAAAATCAAGAGACCCAGTACTTC.